The 21 T cell receptor beta chains below were found in one sample sequenced in a study of T-cell reconstitution after alpha-beta-depleted transplantation in children. As it was prepared, the TCRbeta library received unique molecular identifiers. TCRdb re-called the PCR reads with MiXCR, one entry per CDR3 protein. This sample has hundreds of thousands of distinct CDR3 sequences; around a third occur once, and the top ten carry 2% to 2.5%. The sequenced sample was PBMCs from the stem cell graft donor, obtained from the stem cell graft. These receptors originate from a human donor who donated a stem cell graft to a child with aplastic anemia.

The J gene is TRBJ1-4, the V gene TRBV29-1; 8 nucleotides match TRBD1. The CDR3 has 13 residues. CDR1 and CDR2 from the germline V gene are SQVTM and ANQGSEA. With V trimmed by 6 bases and J by 7 bases, 7 bases remained unmatched. CDR3 sequence (DNA): TGCAGCGTCCGAGGACAGGGACCTGAAAAACTGTTTTTT. Translating gives CSVRGQGPEKLFF.

The CDR3 protein is CASSLFSWTSGRARETQYF. As DNA, the CDR3 is TGTGCCAGCAGCTTATTCTCCTGGACTAGCGGGAGGGCCAGAGAGACCCAGTACTTC. The rearrangement joins TRBV11-2 to TRBJ2-5, with 15 bases aligning to TRBD2. CDR1 is SGHAT and CDR2 is FQNNGV in the germline V gene. The CDR3 loop spans 19 amino acids. Trimming took 2 bases from V and 4 from J; bases not matched to a gene: 11. Supplemented by reference TRBV11-2 and TRBJ2-5, the full variable domain reads EAGVAQSPRYKIIEKRQSVAFWCNPISGHATLYWYQQILGQGPKLLIQFQNNGVVDDSQLPKDRFSAERLKGVDSTLKIQPAKLEDSAVYLCASSLFSWTSGRARETQYFGPGTRLLVL.

This chain links TRBV7-9 with TRBJ2-1; either TRBD1 or TRBD2 may fit D (6 bases each). Germline V lookup: CDR1 SEHNR, CDR2 FQNEAQ (reference sequence). The V end was cut by 7 bases, the J end by 3 bases, with 16 bases between. This CDR3 is built from 15 residues. The CDR3 DNA is TGTGCCAGCACCTCCCGGGGGCAGGGCTACAATGAGCAGTTCTTC. As protein: CASTSRGQGYNEQFF.

At least ten counts were recorded for this clonotype. This chain links TRBV20-1 with TRBJ2-3; 8 nucleotides line up with TRBD2. Trimming cost V 3 bases and J 6 bases; bases outside gene matches: 11. The CDR3 consists of 15 residues. Germline V gene data show CDR1 as DFQATT and CDR2 as SNEGSKA (reference sequence). CDR3 loop: CSARASGRVPDTQYF. CDR3 DNA sequence: TGCAGTGCTAGGGCCAGCGGGAGAGTCCCGGATACGCAGTATTTT.

A few counts support this clonotype. The rearrangement links TRBV7-8 to TRBJ2-5, with a tentative D call TRBD2 (5 bases). Germline V gene data show CDR1 as SGHVS and CDR2 as FQNEAQ. The V end was cut by 0 bases, the J end by 5 bases, with 16 bases between. The CDR3 consists of 16 residues. The CDR3 nucleotides read TGTGCCAGCAGCTTAGCTCGGGCTAGCCGCCGGGAGACCCAGTACTTC. Translation gives CASSLARASRRETQYF.

This clonotype occurred a few times. This chain connects TRBV6-2 or TRBV6-3 to TRBJ2-5; D perhaps matches TRBD2 (5 bases). CDR1 and CDR2 (germline): MNHEY, SVGEGT. V was cut by 6 bases and J by 5 bases, with 13 bases left in between. The CDR3 covers 13 residues. CDR3 protein: CASRLGGYETQYF. The CDR3 nucleotides are TGTGCCAGCAGACTAGGCGGGTATGAGACCCAGTACTTC.

This clonotype was found once. The J gene is TRBJ1-3, the V gene TRBV19; 8 bases match TRBD1. Germline V gene sequence: CDR1 LNHDA, CDR2 SQIVND (reference sequence). The CDR3 is 18 residues long. Germline trimming cut 5 bases from V and 0 bases from J; bases unmatched to any gene: 12. CDR3: CASSANNRDRGSGNTIYF. CDR3 nucleotides: TGTGCCAGTAGTGCAAACAACCGAGACAGGGGCTCTGGAAACACCATATATTTT.

This chain uses TRBV29-1 with TRBJ1-1; unclear D gene. Germline assignment: CDR1 SQVTM and CDR2 ANQGSEA. The CDR3 contains 12 residues. V lost 7 bases and J lost 6, with 15 bases in between. This CDR3 reads CSGTYTRAEAFF. The CDR3 nucleotides read TGCAGCGGGACCTACACGAGGGCTGAAGCTTTCTTT. The full variable domain, in which reference TRBV29-1 and TRBJ1-1 provide the parts outside the CDR3, is SAVISQKPSRDICQRGTSLTIQCQVDSQVTMMFWYRQQPGQSLTLIATANQGSEATYESGFVIDKFPISRPNLTFSTLTVSNMSPEDSSIYLCSGTYTRAEAFFGQGTRLTVV.

The CDR3 spells CASSPGQKNSPLHF. The CDR3 nucleotides read TGTGCCAGCAGCCCGGGACAGAAAAATTCACCCCTCCACTTT. The chain recombines TRBV12-3 or TRBV12-4 with TRBJ1-6; 7 bases agree with TRBD1. This CDR3 region has 14 residues. V trimming: 6 bases; J trimming: 7 bases; junction bases outside the gene matches: 6.

This chain connects TRBV27 to TRBJ1-4, with TRBD1 as a possible D gene (6 bases). Trimming removed 5 bases at V and 8 bases at J, with 24 bases between. Per the germline V gene, CDR1 is MNHEY and CDR2 is SMNVEV (reference sequence). The CDR3 extends over 17 amino acids. DNA of the CDR3: TGTGCCAGCAGTCCCCGCTTCTGGGGGGCGATAGGGGAAAAACTGTTTTTT. Translated: CASSPRFWGAIGEKLFF. Based on the CDR3 plus reference TRBV27 and TRBJ1-4, the full variable domain is EAQVTQNPRYLITVTGKKLTVTCSQNMNHEYMSWYRQDPGLGLRQIYYSMNVEVTDKGDVPEGYKVSRKEKRNFPLILESPSPNQTSLYFCASSPRFWGAIGEKLFFGSGTQLSVL.

The rearrangement joins TRBV19 to TRBJ1-5; no clear D gene. V was shortened by 3 bases and J by 6 bases, with 15 bases between the two germline ends. The CDR3 extends over 15 amino acids. In germline, CDR1 is LNHDA, CDR2 SQIVND (reference sequence). This CDR3 is CASSMGLTQRQPQHF. In nucleotides, the CDR3 is TGTGCCAGTAGTATGGGTTTAACACAACGTCAGCCCCAGCATTTT.

V and J are TRBV7-9 and TRBJ2-3, with D possibly TRBD2 on 6 matching bases. Germline loops: CDR1 SEHNR, CDR2 FQNEAQ (reference sequence). The CDR3 loop spans 15 amino acids. The V end lost 5 bases, the J end lost 6 bases, and 18 bases lay between the germline ends. The CDR3 reads CASSPRRERHDTQYF. The CDR3 region has the DNA TGTGCCAGCAGCCCAAGGCGGGAAAGGCATGATACGCAGTATTTT. Filled out from reference TRBV7-9 and TRBJ2-3, the complete variable domain reads DTGVSQNPRHKITKRGQNVTFRCDPISEHNRLYWYRQTLGQGPEFLTYFQNEAQLEKSRLLSDRFSAERPKGSFSTLEIQRTEQGDSAMYLCASSPRRERHDTQYFGPGTRLTVL.

The V call is TRBV6-5, the J call TRBJ1-5, with a tentative D call TRBD1 (5 bases). The germline gives CDR1 MNHEY, CDR2 SVGAGI. The CDR3 has 16 residues. The ends were cut back, 0 bases at V and 1 base at J, with 10 bases in the middle. The CDR3 spells CASSYSTGASNQPQHF. The CDR3 bases are TGTGCCAGCAGTTACTCCACAGGAGCAAGCAATCAGCCCCAGCATTTT.

The chain is built from TRBV5-1 and TRBJ2-7; D unresolved. V was clipped by 2 bases and J by 7 bases, with 10 bases between them. Looked up from germline, CDR1 is SGHRS and CDR2 is YFSETQ. This CDR3 spans 12 amino acids. CDR3 in DNA: TGCGCCAGCAGCTTCTCGACTGAGGAGCAGTACGTC. Translation gives CASSFSTEEQYV.

The sample holds many counts of this clonotype. The chain joins TRBV6-4 to TRBJ1-2, with D unclear. The CDR3 length is 15 residues. Looked up from germline, CDR1 is MRHNA and CDR2 is SNTAGT. V was cut by 2 bases and J by 4 bases, with 14 bases left in between. CDR3 in amino acids: CASSDPTAGCYGYTF. The CDR3 DNA reads as TGTGCCAGCAGTGACCCTACGGCCGGCTGCTATGGCTACACCTTC.

This clonotype was seen a few times. The V and J genes are TRBV30 and TRBJ1-5; D possibly corresponds to TRBD1 (6 bases). CDR1 and CDR2 from the germline V gene are GTSNPN and SVGIG (reference sequence). Trimming cost V 3 bases and J 0 bases, with 24 bases left between them. The CDR3 is made up of 19 amino acids. CDR3 region: CAWSRPVRGRPPSNQPQHF. The CDR3 bases are TGTGCCTGGAGCCGTCCGGTCCGGGGGCGCCCCCCTAGCAATCAGCCCCAGCATTTT. The variable domain in full, with the rest retrieved from reference TRBV30 and TRBJ1-5, is SQTIHQWPATLVQPVGSPLSLECTVEGTSNPNLYWYRQAAGRGLQLLFYSVGIGQISSEVPQNLSASRPQDRQFILSSKKLLLSDSGFYLCAWSRPVRGRPPSNQPQHFGDGTRLSIL.

The chain recombines TRBV29-1 with TRBJ1-2; D unresolved. The CDR3 is 9 residues long. Per germline, CDR1 SQVTM and CDR2 ANQGSEA. Deletions cut 3 bases from V and 6 bases from J, with 2 bases between. This CDR3 reads CSVDNGYTF. The CDR3 coding sequence is TGCAGCGTTGACAATGGCTACACCTTC.

This clonotype was seen only a few times. The rearrangement joins TRBV12-3 or TRBV12-4 to TRBJ1-5; a weak D match, TRBD1 (6 bases). This CDR3 comprises 14 residues. Deletions cut 4 bases from V and 3 bases from J, with 10 bases between. In DNA, the CDR3 is TGTGCCAGCAGTTCGGCAGGGGCCAATCAGCCCCAGCATTTT. As protein: CASSSAGANQPQHF.

The CDR3 spells CSARGVGVITDTQYF. For the CDR3, the DNA is TGCAGTGCTAGAGGTGTGGGCGTAATCACAGATACGCAGTATTTT. The genes are TRBV20-1 and TRBJ2-3; no firm D call. Germline CDR1 is DFQATT and CDR2 is SNEGSKA (reference sequence). The CDR3 has 15 amino acids. The ends were cut back, 1 base at V and 2 bases at J, with 13 bases in the middle.

The chain recombines TRBV29-1 with TRBJ1-1, with D hard to call. Trimming pared 2 bases from V and 4 bases from J, leaving 8 bases between. CDR3 length: 12 amino acids. Germline CDR1 reads SQVTM; CDR2 reads ANQGSEA. Written as DNA, the CDR3 is TGCAGCGTTGAAAAGAGCCCCACTGAAGCTTTCTTT. Protein: CSVEKSPTEAFF. The whole variable domain, filled in from reference TRBV29-1 and TRBJ1-1, reads SAVISQKPSRDICQRGTSLTIQCQVDSQVTMMFWYRQQPGQSLTLIATANQGSEATYESGFVIDKFPISRPNLTFSTLTVSNMSPEDSSIYLCSVEKSPTEAFFGQGTRLTVV.

CDR3 DNA sequence: TGCAGTGCCCGGACTAGCGGAGAGGACAGAGAGACCCAGTACTTC. Translating gives CSARTSGEDRETQYF. The rearrangement uses TRBV20-1 and TRBJ2-5; 10 positions agree with TRBD2. CDR3 length equals 15 residues. CDR1 and CDR2 from the germline V gene are DFQATT and SNEGSKA (reference sequence). The trim removed 6 bases at V and 4 bases at J, leaving 11 bases unmatched.